Sequencing of this T cell receptor (beta chain) was carried out in a study of blood T cells in healthy people across ages. V lost 8 bases to trimming and J lost 5 bases, with 15 bases between them. The CDR3 spans 13 residues. Germline-derived CDR1 and CDR2 are MDHEN and SYDVKM. This clonotype has only a few counts. With a J-beta primer mix and a sample-barcoded 5' primer, a second PCR ran about 7 to 11 cycles. TCRdb passed the 5' RACE reads through MiXCR, listing each CDR3 protein once. The top ten hold roughly 10% of the sample, which has some 940,000 distinct CDR3 sequences, almost 30% seen once. The data were also submitted as part of a second study, on T cells of mothers and their children. That paper adds: Each donor was one of three healthy Caucasian mothers or one of their six children. Each child contributed about 3 million TCR beta CDR3 reads, while each mother contributed over 9.5 million. Thymic selection shapes TCR recombination output similarly in related and unrelated pairs.

The receptor comes from a middle-aged woman in good health. Input material: blood. The chain couples TRBV28 to TRBJ1-1, with unresolved D. The chain's CDR3 is CASGTRGWTEAFF. CDR3 DNA: TGTGCCAGCGGCACTCGGGGTTGGACTGAAGCTTTCTTT.